The 18 T cell receptor beta chains reported below all come from one sample, sequenced in a study of blood T cell repertoires in COVID-19. The protocol was immunoSEQ multiplex PCR, while the TCRdb copy is restricted to in-frame clones and leaves out a portion. In the table there are about 330,000 clones, 80% to 90% of which are singletons. Sequencing input: PBMCs or T cells enriched from blood (not recorded which). The receptors were gathered from a man aged 25 to 40 who had recovered from COVID-19.

The sample holds one count of this clone. This chain connects TRBV4-2 to TRBJ2-7, with TRBD1 matching 8 bases. V gave up 2 bases and J gave up 3 bases; unmatched junction bases: 3. The length of the CDR3 is 14 residues. The germline V gene has CDR1 LGHNA and CDR2 YNFKEQ. CDR3 protein: CASSQPGQGYEQYF. For the CDR3, the DNA is TGTGCCAGCAGCCAACCCGGACAGGGCTACGAGCAGTACTTC.

V and J are TRBV28 and TRBJ2-7; D ambiguous. V dropped 3 bases and J dropped 0 bases, with 6 bases sitting between them. The CDR3 sequence is 13 residues long. CDR1 is MDHEN, CDR2 SYDVKM, per germline. For the CDR3, the DNA is TGTGCCAGCAGTTTCCCCGTCTCCTACGAGCAGTACTTC. Residues: CASSFPVSYEQYF.

V usage is TRBV6-5 and J usage is TRBJ1-5; TRBD1 might be the D (6 bases). Germline CDR1 and CDR2: MNHEY and SVGAGI. This CDR3 spans 14 amino acids. V was trimmed by 5 bases and J by 6 bases, leaving 14 bases between them. DNA for the CDR3: TGTGCCAGCAGTCCTTCACAGGGTACTCAGCCCCAGCATTTT. This sequence encodes CASSPSQGTQPQHF.

The chain links TRBV19 to TRBJ2-1; D not resolved. Trimming took off 5 bases at V and 0 bases at J, with 11 bases between the two ends. This CDR3 has 15 residues. CDR1 and CDR2 from the germline V gene are LNHDA and SQIVND (reference sequence). CDR3 sequence: CASSVHLTSYNEQFF. The CDR3 DNA follows: TGTGCCAGTAGTGTACACCTCACCTCCTACAATGAGCAGTTCTTC. Full variable domain (remainder filled in from reference TRBV19 and TRBJ2-1): DGGITQSPKYLFRKEGQNVTLSCEQNLNHDAMYWYRQDPGQGLRLIYYSQIVNDFQKGDIAEGYSVSREKKESFPLTVTSAQKNPTAFYLCASSVHLTSYNEQFFGPGTRLTVL.

A note on this clone: The same CDR3 can be traced to other DNA sequences in this sample. The chain couples TRBV6-5 to TRBJ2-1; TRBD1 matches at 8 bases. The CDR3 loop spans 14 amino acids. V shed 2 bases, J shed 7 bases, and the junction held 4 bases outside the gene matches. Germline values: CDR1 MNHEY, CDR2 SVGAGI. The CDR3: CASSYPGGRNEQFF. The CDR3 coding sequence is TGTGCCAGCAGTTACCCAGGGGGCAGGAATGAGCAGTTCTTC.

This clone came up once. The CDR3: CASSIGLAGALPTGTQYF. The CDR3 DNA is TGTGCCAGCAGCATAGGACTAGCGGGGGCCCTACCAACGGGGACCCAGTACTTC. The chain employs TRBV5-6 and TRBJ2-5; 13 bases are shared with TRBD2. CDR3 length: 18 residues. Germline trimming cut 4 bases from V and 7 bases from J; bases unmatched to any gene: 16. The germline V gene has CDR1 SGHDT and CDR2 YYEEEE.

The rearrangement links TRBV2 to TRBJ1-5, with D possibly matching TRBD1 (5 bases). Germline CDR1 reads SNHLY; CDR2 reads FYNNEI. CDR3 size: 11 residues. The V and J ends lost 8 bases and 11 bases respectively, with 13 bases between them. CDR3 in DNA: TGTGCCAGCGGGGGGGAGATGGCCCAGCATTTT. This codes for CASGGEMAQHF.

The J gene is TRBJ2-7, the V gene TRBV19, with a weak D call TRBD1 (6 bases). CDR1 is LNHDA and CDR2 is SQIVND in the germline V gene (reference sequence). V lost 3 bases and J 7 bases, leaving 16 bases between the germline ends. The CDR3 has 14 residues. The CDR3 sequence: CASSMIGRGQEQYF. The CDR3 DNA sequence: TGTGCCAGTAGTATGATAGGCAGGGGACAAGAGCAGTACTTC.

This sequence joins TRBV7-8 and TRBJ1-3; 9 positions agree with TRBD1. The V gene's germline CDR1 is SGHVS and CDR2 FQNEAQ. V was clipped by 0 bases and J by 4 bases; unmatched bases: 7. The CDR3 contains 17 residues. CDR3 DNA: TGTGCCAGCAGCTTAGCAGGGACAGGGACGTGGGGAAACACCATATATTTT. Its protein product is CASSLAGTGTWGNTIYF.

The V and J genes are TRBV29-1 and TRBJ1-3; TRBD1 aligns across 10 bases. J lost 6 bases, V lost 6 bases, and 8 bases had no gene match. The CDR3 is 14 amino acids. CDR1 SQVTM and CDR2 ANQGSEA come from the germline V gene. The CDR3 loop is CSVGDGTGANTIYF. The DNA of the CDR3 is TGCAGCGTGGGGGACGGGACAGGGGCAAACACCATATATTTT.

The chain couples TRBV14 to TRBJ2-7, with D possibly matching TRBD1 (5 bases). V gave up 7 bases and J gave up 5 bases, with 18 bases separating them. The V gene's germline CDR1 is SGHDN and CDR2 FVKESK. The CDR3 length is 14 residues. CDR3 protein: CASNHLGARNEQYF. Written as DNA, the CDR3 is TGTGCCAGCAACCATTTAGGGGCTCGTAACGAGCAGTACTTC.

This clone occurred once. The chain has TRBV7-8 and TRBJ2-5; TRBD1 agrees at 7 bases. Losses at the gene ends were 7 bases for V and 7 bases for J; bases not matched to a gene: 30. CDR3 length equals 20 residues. The germline V gene encodes CDR1 SGHVS and CDR2 FQNEAQ. The CDR3 nucleotides read TGTGCCAGCAACGAACCCCGACAGGGTACCTACTTTCCACCACACGGGACCCAGTACTTC. Its protein product is CASNEPRQGTYFPPHGTQYF.

This clone was seen at least ten times. The chain carries TRBV6-4 and TRBJ2-1, with 10 nucleotides matching TRBD2. With 4 bases clipped from V and 2 bases from J, the junction kept 2 bases outside the gene matches. Germline CDR1 is MRHNA and CDR2 is SNTAGT. The CDR3 has 15 amino acids. This CDR3 reads CASSALAGAYNEQFF. CDR3 nucleotides: TGTGCCAGCAGTGCCCTAGCGGGGGCCTACAATGAGCAGTTCTTC.

The chain uses TRBV28 and TRBJ1-1; 7 nucleotides line up with TRBD1. This CDR3 has 14 amino acids. CDR1 is MDHEN, CDR2 SYDVKM, per germline. The J segment lost 4 bases and the V segment lost 2 bases, leaving 4 bases of the junction unmatched. CDR3 in amino acids: CASSLGAGGTEAFF. The CDR3 nucleotides are TGTGCCAGCAGTTTAGGCGCAGGGGGCACTGAAGCTTTCTTT.

The chain is built from TRBV12-3 or TRBV12-4 and TRBJ2-1; 8 bases are shared with TRBD1. J gave up 15 bases and V 7 bases, and 8 bases lay outside the gene matches. There are 11 residues in the CDR3. CDR3 sequence: CASTTGEKGFF. The CDR3 DNA sequence: TGTGCCAGCACGACAGGGGAAAAGGGGTTCTTC.

V gene TRBV11-2 combines with J gene TRBJ2-1; D possibly corresponds to TRBD2 (5 bases). Germline assignment: CDR1 SGHAT and CDR2 FQNNGV. V was clipped by 1 base and J by 0 bases, with 7 bases between them. This CDR3 has 15 amino acids. Here the CDR3 reads CASSLAGSSYNEQFF. CDR3 coding DNA: TGTGCCAGCAGCTTAGCTGGGAGCTCCTACAATGAGCAGTTCTTC.

This clone was seen only once. The chain combines TRBV27 with TRBJ2-7; 10 bases line up with TRBD1. Germline CDR1 MNHEY, CDR2 SMNVEV (reference sequence). This CDR3 has 15 amino acids. Trimming cost V 4 bases and J 6 bases; bases outside gene matches: 9. The CDR3 sequence: CASSSTRQGAGEQYF. The CDR3 nucleotides are TGTGCCAGCAGTTCGACCCGACAGGGGGCGGGCGAGCAGTACTTC.

The CDR3 loop is CASSPRQGGIRGYTF. DNA for the CDR3: TGTGCCAGTAGTCCGCGACAGGGAGGAATCCGCGGCTACACCTTC. The chain employs TRBV19 and TRBJ1-2; TRBD1 matches at 7 bases. The length of the CDR3 is 15 residues. From germline, CDR1 is LNHDA and CDR2 SQIVND (reference sequence). The ends lost 5 bases at V and 8 bases at J; junction bases unmatched: 14.